A selection of T cell receptor beta chains follows, all from one sample in a study of blood T cells in healthy people across ages. TCRdb independently ran MiXCR on the 5' RACE reads; one entry per CDR3 protein. The data hold more than 800,000 distinct CDR3 sequences, with around 43% observed a single time. The sequenced material came from blood. These receptor sequences come from a woman in her fifties or sixties in good health. The CDR3 runs from the conserved cysteine through the conserved F or W. The D gene is left open where the match is weak. The size of a clone is reported for some rows only, either as once, few or many, or as a class for expanded clones.

>NA|TRBV6-5|few|TRBJ2-4
CASSSPPQLGTKNIQYF
TGTGCCAGCAGTTCCCCTCCGCAATTAGGGACCAAAAACATTCAGTACTTC
>NA|TRBV6-5|few|TRBJ2-7
CASSYSTSGRVYEQYF
TGTGCCAGCAGTTACTCGACCAGCGGTAGGGTCTACGAGCAGTACTTC
>TRBD2|TRBV7-3|NA|TRBJ2-7
CASSRTSGKPGEQYF
TGTGCCAGCAGCCGGACTAGCGGGAAACCTGGCGAGCAGTACTTC
>NA|TRBV20-1|few|TRBJ2-1
CSARGSGEAYNEQFF
TGCAGTGCTAGAGGTTCGGGAGAGGCCTACAATGAGCAGTTCTTC
>NA|TRBV24-1|NA|TRBJ2-1
CATSELQGRNEQFF
TGTGCCACCAGTGAGCTACAGGGTCGGAATGAGCAGTTCTTC
>NA|TRBV28|many|TRBJ2-7
CASSLAGTGYEQYF
TGTGCCAGCAGTTTAGCGGGGACCGGCTACGAGCAGTACTTC
>TRBD2|TRBV10-3|NA|TRBJ2-7
CATNYDLTSPNYEQYF
TGTGCCACCAACTACGACCTGACTAGCCCGAACTACGAGCAGTACTTC
>NA|TRBV27|NA|TRBJ2-7
CAPYFRGSEKFSRGFESYEQYF
TGTGCCCCCTACTTTCGGGGGTCAGAGAAGTTCAGTCGAGGATTTGAGTCCTACGAGCAGTACTTC
>NA|TRBV24-1|NA|TRBJ2-1
CATSDPRTPYNEQFF
TGTGCCACCAGTGACCCCCGGACACCCTACAATGAGCAGTTCTTC
>TRBD2|TRBV5-1|NA|TRBJ2-5
CASSWLTSGSQETQYF
TGCGCCAGCAGCTGGCTGACTAGCGGGAGCCAAGAGACCCAGTACTTC
>NA|TRBV29-1|many|TRBJ2-3
CSVDRGMGDTQYF
TGCAGCGTTGATCGGGGAATGGGAGATACGCAGTATTTT
>NA|TRBV5-1|NA|TRBJ1-1
CASSLVGYNTEAFF
TGCGCCAGCAGCTTGGTAGGTTATAACACTGAAGCTTTCTTT
>NA|TRBV4-1|few|TRBJ1-2
CASSQEWTIGYTF
TGCGCCAGCAGCCAAGAGTGGACTATCGGCTACACCTTC
>NA|TRBV7-9|NA|TRBJ2-2
CASRRGSSGELFF
TGTGCCAGCAGAAGGGGGTCATCCGGGGAGCTGTTTTTT
>NA|TRBV24-1|NA|TRBJ2-5
CATSDRGSGQETQYF
TGTGCCACCAGTGATAGAGGGAGCGGACAAGAGACCCAGTACTTC
>TRBD1|TRBV2|NA|TRBJ2-7
CASSVDRGLGEQYF
TGTGCCAGCAGTGTAGACAGGGGGCTAGGCGAGCAGTACTTC
>NA|TRBV14|once|TRBJ1-2
CASSQNRDAGGYTF
TGTGCCAGCAGCCAAAACCGGGACGCCGGAGGCTACACCTTC
>TRBD1|TRBV7-6|NA|TRBJ2-5
CASSLVVGTGMGETQYF
TGTGCCAGCAGCTTAGTAGTGGGGACAGGGATGGGGGAGACCCAGTACTTC
>NA|TRBV7-2|NA|TRBJ2-7
CASSLAAEGMSEQYF
TGTGCCAGCAGCTTAGCAGCGGAAGGGATGAGCGAGCAGTACTTC
>NA|TRBV18|few|TRBJ2-3
CASSWETTSTDTQYF
TGTGCCAGCTCATGGGAAACTACTAGCACAGATACGCAGTATTTT
>NA|TRBV27|NA|TRBJ2-7
CASSIKAGAAYEQYF
TGTGCCAGCAGTATCAAGGCAGGGGCGGCTTACGAGCAGTACTTC
>TRBD2|TRBV10-3|NA|TRBJ2-3
CAISGGLPTTRDTQYF
TGTGCCATCAGTGGGGGACTACCCACCACCAGAGATACGCAGTATTTT
>NA|TRBV6-5|NA|TRBJ2-5
CASSYSYRGGETQYF
TGTGCCAGCAGTTACTCGTACAGGGGGGGAGAGACCCAGTACTTC
>NA|TRBV2|few|TRBJ2-5
CASSRDKSKETQYF
TGTGCCAGCAGCCGGGACAAATCAAAAGAGACCCAGTACTTC
>NA|TRBV20-1|NA|TRBJ1-2
CSASEDRGYTF
TGCAGTGCTAGTGAGGACAGAGGCTACACCTTC
>NA|TRBV7-3|few|TRBJ2-6
CASSNSQGSGANVLTF
TGTGCCAGCAGCAATTCTCAGGGCTCTGGGGCCAACGTCCTGACTTTC
>TRBD2|TRBV10-3|few|TRBJ2-7
CAISGLAGVDEQYF
TGTGCCATCAGCGGACTAGCGGGAGTCGACGAGCAGTACTTC
>NA|TRBV20-1|NA|TRBJ2-7
CSARDATPPGDEQYF
TGCAGTGCTAGAGATGCGACACCTCCAGGTGACGAGCAGTACTTC
>TRBD2|TRBV11-2|few|TRBJ2-3
CASSSRLAVTDTQYF
TGTGCCAGCAGCTCCCGACTAGCGGTCACAGATACGCAGTATTTT
>NA|TRBV6-2/TRBV6-3|many|TRBJ2-7
CASSYSGASYEQYF
TGTGCCAGCAGTTACTCCGGGGCCTCCTACGAGCAGTACTTC
>TRBD2|TRBV30|NA|TRBJ2-4
CAWRSWREELHIQYF
TGTGCCTGGAGAAGTTGGCGGGAGGAATTGCACATTCAGTACTTC
>NA|TRBV29-1|NA|TRBJ2-7
CSVESGRLHEQYF
TGCAGCGTTGAATCCGGTCGCCTCCACGAGCAGTACTTC
>TRBD2|TRBV18|NA|TRBJ2-3
CASSPLGLAGGTDTQYF
TGTGCCAGCTCACCGCTGGGACTAGCGGGAGGCACAGATACGCAGTATTTT
>TRBD2|TRBV15|few|TRBJ2-7
CATSRDHPREGYEQYF
TGTGCCACCAGCAGAGACCACCCGCGGGAGGGTTACGAGCAGTACTTC
>NA|TRBV29-1|once|TRBJ2-2
CSVRLTGELFF
TGCAGCGTCCGCCTTACAGGGGAGCTGTTTTTT
>NA|TRBV20-1|NA|TRBJ1-6
CSAPKTEYNSPLHF
TGCAGTGCCCCAAAGACAGAGTATAATTCACCCCTCCACTTT
>NA|TRBV7-2|NA|TRBJ2-5
CASSLKLGRGVHETQYF
TGTGCCAGCAGCTTAAAGTTGGGCAGGGGGGTTCACGAGACCCAGTACTTC
>NA|TRBV30|NA|TRBJ1-1
CAWSRSPEAFF
TGTGCCTGGAGCAGGTCGCCTGAAGCTTTCTTT
>NA|TRBV9|NA|TRBJ2-5
CASSQAVKETQYF
TGTGCCAGCAGCCAAGCGGTCAAAGAGACCCAGTACTTC
>NA|TRBV28|few|TRBJ2-3
CASTPGRGRSTDTQYF
TGTGCCAGCACCCCGGGGAGGGGGCGCAGCACAGATACGCAGTATTTT
>TRBD2|TRBV5-8|NA|TRBJ2-7
CASSPTSGSPSSEQYF
TGTGCCAGCAGCCCGACTAGCGGATCGCCGTCGTCCGAGCAGTACTTC
>TRBD1|TRBV11-2|few|TRBJ2-7
CASRPLTGATFYEQYF
TGTGCCAGCAGACCGCTGACAGGGGCGACTTTTTACGAGCAGTACTTC
>TRBD2|TRBV27|NA|TRBJ2-1
CASSAAREAGYNEQFF
TGTGCCAGCAGTGCCGCACGGGAGGCCGGGTACAATGAGCAGTTCTTC
>NA|TRBV7-9|few|TRBJ2-3
CASSPIRAGTDTQYF
TGTGCCAGCAGCCCGATCCGCGCTGGCACAGATACGCAGTATTTT
>TRBD1|TRBV24-1|NA|TRBJ2-1
CAASTRRGQLNEQFF
TGTGCCGCCAGCACGCGACGGGGACAGCTCAATGAGCAGTTCTTC
>NA|TRBV20-1|many|TRBJ2-5
CSVGGNQETQYF
TGCAGCGTTGGCGGGAACCAAGAGACCCAGTACTTC
>NA|TRBV12-3/TRBV12-4|few|TRBJ2-5
CASSIGRLETQYF
TGTGCCAGCAGCATAGGGCGGTTGGAGACCCAGTACTTC
>NA|TRBV5-1|NA|TRBJ2-3
CASSPGLKTDTQYF
TGCGCCAGCAGCCCCGGACTGAAAACAGATACGCAGTATTTT
>NA|TRBV12-5|NA|TRBJ2-2
CASGLGQGNTGELFF
TGTGCTAGTGGTTTGGGGCAGGGGAACACCGGGGAGCTGTTTTTT
>NA|TRBV20-1|few|TRBJ2-3
CSATERKLQTDTQYF
TGCAGTGCTACTGAGCGGAAACTCCAAACAGATACGCAGTATTTT
>NA|TRBV18|NA|TRBJ2-5
CASSPREGMPLETQYF
TGTGCCAGCTCACCACGGGAAGGGATGCCCCTAGAGACCCAGTACTTC
>NA|TRBV6-5|few|TRBJ1-5
CASSYSWGGQPQHF
TGTGCCAGCAGTTACTCCTGGGGGGGTCAGCCCCAGCATTTT
>NA|TRBV20-1|NA|TRBJ1-2
CSATRQSFGYTF
TGCAGTGCTACCCGACAGTCCTTCGGCTACACCTTC
>NA|TRBV12-3/TRBV12-4|NA|TRBJ2-3
CASSLLVSHTQYF
TGTGCCAGCAGTTTGTTGGTTAGTCATACGCAGTATTTT
>NA|TRBV20-1|NA|TRBJ1-6
CSARATGLASPLHF
TGCAGTGCTAGAGCTACAGGGTTGGCTTCACCCCTCCACTTT